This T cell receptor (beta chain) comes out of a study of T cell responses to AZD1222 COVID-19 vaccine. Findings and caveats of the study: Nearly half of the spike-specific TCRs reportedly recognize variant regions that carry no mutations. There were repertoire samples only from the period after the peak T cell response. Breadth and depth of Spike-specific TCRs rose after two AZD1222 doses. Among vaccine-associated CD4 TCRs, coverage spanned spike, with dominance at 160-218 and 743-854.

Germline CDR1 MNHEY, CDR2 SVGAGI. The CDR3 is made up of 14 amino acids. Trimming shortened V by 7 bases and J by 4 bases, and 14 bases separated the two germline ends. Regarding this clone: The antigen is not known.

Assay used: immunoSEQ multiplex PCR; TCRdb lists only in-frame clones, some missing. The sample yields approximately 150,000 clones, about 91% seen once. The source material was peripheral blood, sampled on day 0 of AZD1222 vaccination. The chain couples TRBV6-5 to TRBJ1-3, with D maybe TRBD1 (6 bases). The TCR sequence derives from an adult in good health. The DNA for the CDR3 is TGTGCCAGCAACCAACAGGGATCCGGAAACACCATATATTTT. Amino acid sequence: CASNQQGSGNTIYF.